The rows below give T cell receptor beta chains drawn from one sample of a study of OX40 agonist ivuxolimab in advanced cancers. Clones were read by immunoSEQ multiplex PCR, and TCRdb kept only the in-frame ones, dropping some. The sample has just under 20,000 clones, 60% to 80% seen once; the top ten hold 25% to 40%. The source material was CD4+ or CD8+ T cells sorted from blood, sampled in a trial of the OX40 agonist ivuxolimab. The receptors derive from an adult with an advanced solid tumor such as melanoma, head and neck, liver or kidney cancer. Both conserved end residues are trimmed from each CDR3. Fields, in order: V gene, J gene, CDR3 protein.

TRBV6-6,TRBJ2-1,ASSWQGAYNEQF
TRBV4-1,TRBJ1-1,ASSQPSHIMNTEAF
TRBV14,TRBJ2-5,ASSHSEGYQETQY
TRBV25-1,TRBJ2-1,ASSGGVPEQF
TRBV28,TRBJ2-2,ASRTGQSNTGELF
TRBV21-1,TRBJ2-2,AILRGGENTGELF
TRBV29-1,TRBJ2-1,SVDDPLGEQF
TRBV6-5,TRBJ1-2,ASRLDRGQNYGYT
TRBV28,TRBJ2-3,ASSLSGGSTDTQY
TRBV19,TRBJ2-1,ASSLGLAVNYNEQF
TRBV5-8,TRBJ2-2,ASRPTGGVTGELF
TRBV6-1,TRBJ1-4,ASRYINEKLF
TRBV7-6,TRBJ2-7,ASSQDGSYEQY
TRBV7-2,TRBJ1-5,ASSLEPGNNQPQH
TRBV4-3,TRBJ2-3,ASSQDNGGGDTQY
TRBV27,TRBJ2-7,ASSPGTSGTYEQY
TRBV19,TRBJ1-5,ASSIAGPDSYWPQH
TRBV4-1,TRBJ2-7,ASSQDRDYEQY
TRBV5-4,TRBJ1-3,ASSERRTGSGNTIY
TRBV29-1,TRBJ2-1,SVEDQEYEQF
TRBV5-4,TRBJ2-7,ASSLGLESYEQY
TRBV6-4,TRBJ2-3,ASSPGTGETDTQY
TRBV5-5,TRBJ1-1,ASSLSRVFTEAF
TRBV6-6,TRBJ2-1,ASSWEGGGRKF
TRBV11-3,TRBJ2-1,ASSPGWGSSYNEQF
TRBV5-4,TRBJ2-3,ASSSILSGGASDTQY
TRBV6-6,TRBJ1-5,ASNFVDDRDNQPQH
TRBV30,TRBJ2-7,AWSVTSYEQY
TRBV27,TRBJ2-1,ASSLSGLAYNEQF
TRBV7-2,TRBJ2-5,ASSQDFPLAGGLPY
TRBV27,TRBJ1-5,ASSWGPNQPQH
TRBV29-1,TRBJ2-1,SVGPSGANEQF
TRBV2,TRBJ2-1,ASNQYNEQF
TRBV27,TRBJ2-7,ASSWEGSSYEQY
TRBV4-1,TRBJ2-5,ASSQDEETQY
TRBV29-1,TRBJ2-5,SVEEGRETQY
TRBV19,TRBJ2-1,ASSIEGNLGGNNEQF
TRBV7-2,TRBJ2-2,ASSSSGGLTGELF
TRBV6-8,TRBJ2-3,ASSLAKFGSYDTQY
TRBV6-5,TRBJ2-5,ASSRRDYQETQY
TRBV5-4,TRBJ2-7,ASSPDRAYEQY
TRBV5-6,TRBJ1-3,ASTPSGGLGLNAGNTIY
TRBV27,TRBJ2-7,ASSLTGTYEQY
TRBV4-3,TRBJ1-2,ASSQDPVVDYGYT
TRBV9,TRBJ1-2,ASSVALIDTGQVRGYT
TRBV6-5,TRBJ2-7,ASSPPTGWGGEQY
TRBV5-8,TRBJ2-1,ASSSGGSYNEQF
TRBV25-1,TRBJ1-2,ASSDSGIDYGYT
TRBV7-8,TRBJ2-3,ASSPQIGTVNTDTQY
TRBV27,TRBJ2-1,ASSNPSGNEQF
TRBV11-2,TRBJ2-3,ASLGLAGGTDTQY
TRBV19,TRBJ1-1,ASSIAVGVRTEAF
TRBV30,TRBJ2-3,AWSDPIDTQY
TRBV6-5,TRBJ2-7,ASSPGHSYEQY
TRBV21-1,TRBJ1-5,ASRTDSNQPQH
TRBV28,TRBJ2-7,ASSDSDTAYEQY
TRBV5-6,TRBJ1-6,ASSQRNSPLH